This note documents a single TCR beta chain sequence. Its specificity is unknown. Produced via immunoSEQ multiplex PCR; TCRdb's table is partial and in-frame only. Counted here are about 76,000 clones, about 80% occurring once; the ten biggest clones make up under 7%. This sample was included in a study of OX40 agonist ivuxolimab in advanced cancers. Study results and limitations: Among the lowest peripheral clonal expansion occurred in 0.1-3.0 mg/kg partial responders.

Germline CDR1 reads PRHDT; CDR2 reads FYEKMQ (reference sequence). Trimming pared 1 base from V and 5 bases from J, leaving 8 bases between. The CDR3 totals 13 residues. The specimen comprised CD4+ or CD8+ T cells sorted from blood, sampled in a trial of the OX40 agonist ivuxolimab. The genes are TRBV13 and TRBJ1-1; no clear D gene. This clonotype was sampled from an adult with an advanced solid tumor such as melanoma, head and neck, liver or kidney cancer. The CDR3 nucleotides are TGTGCCAGCAGCTTAGTTCGGGCGACTGAAGCTTTCTTT. It encodes CASSLVRATEAFF.